Given below is one TCR beta chain in context. The junction shows a germline mismatch at one end, possibly a read error. Unique molecular identifiers were present on the cDNA, which also gained a universal primer site by template switching. TCRdb re-called the 5' RACE reads with MiXCR, one entry per CDR3 protein. The sample includes around 510,000 distinct CDR3 sequences, approximately 14% of them seen just once. Germline CDR1 reads DFQATT; CDR2 reads SNEGSKA (reference sequence). The CDR3 runs 17 residues. This sample is part of a study of identical twins. This sample was also put to use in a study of yellow fever vaccine responses in identical twins.

Sequencing was performed on CD4+ T cells sorted from blood. The sequence came from a woman under 30 in good health. The chain uses TRBV20-1 and TRBJ1-5; D gene ambiguous. CDR3 sequence (DNA): TGCAGCGCTAGAGAGCGGCAGGCGGGTTGGCGCAATCAGCCCCAGCATTTT. It yields the protein CSARERQAGWRNQPQHF.